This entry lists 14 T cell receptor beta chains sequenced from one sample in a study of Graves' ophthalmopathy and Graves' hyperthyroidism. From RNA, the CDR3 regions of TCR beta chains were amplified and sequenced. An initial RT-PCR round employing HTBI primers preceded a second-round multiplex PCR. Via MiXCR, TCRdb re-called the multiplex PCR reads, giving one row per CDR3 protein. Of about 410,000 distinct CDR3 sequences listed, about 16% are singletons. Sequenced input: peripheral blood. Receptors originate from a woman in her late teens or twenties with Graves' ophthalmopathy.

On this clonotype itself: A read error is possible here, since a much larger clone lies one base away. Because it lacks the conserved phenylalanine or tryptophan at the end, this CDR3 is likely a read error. CDR3 sequence (DNA): TGTGCCGGCAGCCCAACAGGGCGGACAGGGAACATTCAGTACTTA. Its translation is CAGSPTGRTGNIQYL. The gene calls are TRBV11-2 and TRBJ2-4; 8 nucleotides line up with TRBD1. Germline lookup yields CDR1 SGHAT and CDR2 FQNNGV. The CDR3 loop spans 15 amino acids.

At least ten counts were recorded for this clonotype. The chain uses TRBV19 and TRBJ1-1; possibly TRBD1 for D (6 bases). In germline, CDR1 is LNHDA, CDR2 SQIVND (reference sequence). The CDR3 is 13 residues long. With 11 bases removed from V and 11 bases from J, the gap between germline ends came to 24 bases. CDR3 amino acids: CASGAQGGIGAFF. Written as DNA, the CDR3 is TGTGCCTCGGGGGCACAGGGAGGGATAGGGGCTTTCTTT.

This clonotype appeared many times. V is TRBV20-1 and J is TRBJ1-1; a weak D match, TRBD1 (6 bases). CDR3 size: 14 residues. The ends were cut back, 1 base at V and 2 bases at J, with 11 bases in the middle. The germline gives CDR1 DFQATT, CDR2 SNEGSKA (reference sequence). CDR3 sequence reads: CSARAGGINTEAFF. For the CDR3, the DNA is TGCAGTGCTAGAGCCGGGGGCATCAACACTGAAGCTTTCTTT.

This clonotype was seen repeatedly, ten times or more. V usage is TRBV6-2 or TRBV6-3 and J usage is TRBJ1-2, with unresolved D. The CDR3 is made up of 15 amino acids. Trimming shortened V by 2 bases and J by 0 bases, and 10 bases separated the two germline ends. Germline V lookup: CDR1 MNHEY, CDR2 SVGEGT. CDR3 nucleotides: TGTGCCAGCAGTTACATACAGCCTCCTAACTATGGCTACACCTTC. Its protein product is CASSYIQPPNYGYTF.

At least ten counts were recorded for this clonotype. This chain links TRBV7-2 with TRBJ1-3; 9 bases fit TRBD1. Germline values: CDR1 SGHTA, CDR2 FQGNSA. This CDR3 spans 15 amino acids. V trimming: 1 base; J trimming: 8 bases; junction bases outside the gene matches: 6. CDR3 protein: CASSLGDRGLDTIYF. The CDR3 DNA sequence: TGTGCCAGCAGCTTAGGTGACAGGGGGTTAGACACCATATATTTT.

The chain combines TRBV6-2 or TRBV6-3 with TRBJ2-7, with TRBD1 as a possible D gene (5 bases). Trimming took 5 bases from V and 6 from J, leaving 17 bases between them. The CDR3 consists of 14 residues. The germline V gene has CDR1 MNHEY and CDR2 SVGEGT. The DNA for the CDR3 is TGTGCCAGCAGTAACATCCCCAGGGTGTTCGAGCAGTACTTC. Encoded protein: CASSNIPRVFEQYF.

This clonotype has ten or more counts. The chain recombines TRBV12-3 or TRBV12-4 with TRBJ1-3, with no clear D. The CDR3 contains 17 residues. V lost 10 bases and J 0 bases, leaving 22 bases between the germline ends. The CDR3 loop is CANRSFKATNSGNTIYF. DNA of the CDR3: TGTGCCAACAGATCCTTTAAGGCCACGAACTCTGGAAACACCATATATTTT.

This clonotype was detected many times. In nucleotides, the CDR3 is TGTGCCAGCACTGCGTGGACAGGCCCCGGAGCTTTCTTT. Its translation: CASTAWTGPGAFF. The chain combines TRBV28 with TRBJ1-1; 7 bases map to TRBD1. V lost 7 bases, J lost 10 bases, and 12 bases stayed unmatched. Germline CDR1 MDHEN, CDR2 SYDVKM. The CDR3 has 13 residues.

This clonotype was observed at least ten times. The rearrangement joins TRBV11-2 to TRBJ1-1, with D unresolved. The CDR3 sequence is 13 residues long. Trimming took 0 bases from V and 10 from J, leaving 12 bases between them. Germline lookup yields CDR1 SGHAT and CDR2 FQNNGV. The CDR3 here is CASSLEQPLRAFF. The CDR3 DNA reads TGTGCCAGCAGCTTAGAACAGCCCCTTCGAGCTTTCTTT.

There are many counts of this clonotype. CDR3 DNA sequence: TGTGCCAGCAGTCCACAGAACACTGAAGCTTTCTTT. This codes for CASSPQNTEAFF. The chain is built from TRBV12-3 or TRBV12-4 and TRBJ1-1; no reliable D call. V gave up 5 bases and J gave up 1 base, with 5 bases separating them. The CDR3 spans 12 residues.

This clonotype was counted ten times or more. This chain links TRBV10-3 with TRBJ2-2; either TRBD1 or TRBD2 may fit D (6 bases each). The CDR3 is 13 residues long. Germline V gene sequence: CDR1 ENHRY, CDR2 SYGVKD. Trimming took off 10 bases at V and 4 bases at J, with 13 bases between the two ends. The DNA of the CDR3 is TGTGCCACTGGAGGGGGGTTCACCGGGGAGCTGTTTTTT. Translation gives CATGGGFTGELFF.

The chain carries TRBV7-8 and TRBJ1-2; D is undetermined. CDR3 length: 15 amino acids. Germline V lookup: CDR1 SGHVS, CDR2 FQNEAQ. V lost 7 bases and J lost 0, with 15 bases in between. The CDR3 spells CASTPGIGANYGYTF. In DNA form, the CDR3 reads TGTGCCAGCACCCCGGGGATCGGAGCTAACTATGGCTACACCTTC.

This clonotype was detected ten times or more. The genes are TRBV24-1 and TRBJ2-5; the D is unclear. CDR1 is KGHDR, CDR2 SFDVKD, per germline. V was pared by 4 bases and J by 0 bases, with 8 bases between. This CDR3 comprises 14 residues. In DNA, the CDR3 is TGTGCCACCAGTGAGATCCTAGACCAAGAGACCCAGTACTTC. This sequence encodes CATSEILDQETQYF.

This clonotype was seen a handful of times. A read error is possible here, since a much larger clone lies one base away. The chain's CDR3 is CARRAADYEQYF. The CDR3, as DNA: TGCGCCAGAAGGGCTGCTGACTACGAGCAGTACTTC. The V call is TRBV5-1, the J call TRBJ2-7, with D unresolved. Looked up from germline, CDR1 is SGHRS and CDR2 is YFSETQ. V was cut by 8 bases and J by 3 bases, with 12 bases left in between. CDR3 length equals 12 residues.